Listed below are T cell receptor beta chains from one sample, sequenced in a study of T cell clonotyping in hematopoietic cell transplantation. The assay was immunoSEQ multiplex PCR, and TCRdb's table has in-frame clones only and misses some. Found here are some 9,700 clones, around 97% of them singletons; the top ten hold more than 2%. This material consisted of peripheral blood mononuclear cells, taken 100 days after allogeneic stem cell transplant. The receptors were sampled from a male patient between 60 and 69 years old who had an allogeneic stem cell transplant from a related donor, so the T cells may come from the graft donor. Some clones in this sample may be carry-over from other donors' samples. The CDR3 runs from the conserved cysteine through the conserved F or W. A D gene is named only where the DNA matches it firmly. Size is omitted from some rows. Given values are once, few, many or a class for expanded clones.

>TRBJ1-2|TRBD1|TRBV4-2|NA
TGTGCCAGCAGCCCCCTGACAGGGGGCTATGGCTACACCTTC
CASSPLTGGYGYTF
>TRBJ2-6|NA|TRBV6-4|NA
TGTGCCAGCAGTGACTCGACAGGTGGGGCCAACGTCCTGACTTTC
CASSDSTGGANVLTF
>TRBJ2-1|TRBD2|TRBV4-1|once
TGCGCCAGCAGCCGGTTAGCGGGGGGGCAGTACAATGAGCAGTTCTTC
CASSRLAGGQYNEQFF
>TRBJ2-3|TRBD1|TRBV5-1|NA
TGCGCCAGCAGCTTACCCGCCGGACAGGTGTACACAGATACGCAGTATTTT
CASSLPAGQVYTDTQYF
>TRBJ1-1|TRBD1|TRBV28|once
TGTGCCAGCAGTAAAAGAGGGGGCTGGGACACTGAAGCTTTCTTT
CASSKRGGWDTEAFF
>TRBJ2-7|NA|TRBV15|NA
TGTGCCACCAGCAGAGACAGGGGGGCGGGCGAGCAGTACTTC
CATSRDRGAGEQYF
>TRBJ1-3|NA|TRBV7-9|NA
TGTGCCGACTCGGCCCTAGGGCCTGGAAACACCATATATTTT
CADSALGPGNTIYF
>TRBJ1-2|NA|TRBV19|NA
TGTGCCAGTAGTGACGCCGGGACGGGAGCTAACTATGGCTACACCTTC
CASSDAGTGANYGYTF
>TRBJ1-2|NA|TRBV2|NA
TGTGCCAACAGGAGAGGGGCTAACTATGGCTACACCTTC
CANRRGANYGYTF
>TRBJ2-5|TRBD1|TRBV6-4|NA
TGTGCCAGCAGTGGGGACAGGGGGGAGACCCAGTACTTC
CASSGDRGETQYF
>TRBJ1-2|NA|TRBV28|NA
TGTGCCAGCAGTTTCGAAGGCAGATATGGCTACACCTTC
CASSFEGRYGYTF
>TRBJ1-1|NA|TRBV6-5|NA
TGTGCCAACAGTTACTCCTCAGGGGCTCAGACTGAAGCTTTCTTT
CANSYSSGAQTEAFF
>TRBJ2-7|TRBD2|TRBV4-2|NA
TGTGCCAGCAGCCCGGGGGGACTAGCGGGGACCTACGAGCAGTACTTC
CASSPGGLAGTYEQYF
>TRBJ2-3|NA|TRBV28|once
TGTGCCAGCAGTTTTGGGCAGGGCACAGATACGCAGTATTTT
CASSFGQGTDTQYF
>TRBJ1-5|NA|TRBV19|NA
TGTGCCAGTAGGTACAGGGACAATCAGCCCCAGCATTTT
CASRYRDNQPQHF
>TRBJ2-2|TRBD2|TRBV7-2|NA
TGTGCCAGCACCTTGGGGGGGAGGAGAACCGGGGAGCTGTTTTTT
CASTLGGRRTGELFF
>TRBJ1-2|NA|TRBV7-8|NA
TGTGCCAGCAGCCCCACAGGGTTTGGGGGCTACACCTTC
CASSPTGFGGYTF
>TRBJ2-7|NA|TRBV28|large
TGTGCCAGCAACCAGCGGGGGGCCTACAGGGGGTCCTACGAGCAGTACTTC
CASNQRGAYRGSYEQYF
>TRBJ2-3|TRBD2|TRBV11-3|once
TGTGCCAGCAGCTTGGGGAGAGCGGGGGGGCAAAGCGGCACAGATACGCAGTATTTT
CASSLGRAGGQSGTDTQYF
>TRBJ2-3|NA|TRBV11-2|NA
TGTGCCAGCAGCTTAGTTGGTCAGAGCTGGGATACGCAGTATTTT
CASSLVGQSWDTQYF
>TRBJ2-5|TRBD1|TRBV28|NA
TGTGCCAGCAGTACAAGGCGCCGGGACAGGGGGCGAGAGACCCAGTACTTC
CASSTRRRDRGRETQYF
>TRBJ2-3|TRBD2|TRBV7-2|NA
TGTGCCAGCAGCTTCCTTAGCGGGGGCCGCACAGATACGCAGTATTTT
CASSFLSGGRTDTQYF
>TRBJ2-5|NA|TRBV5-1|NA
TGCGCCAGCAGCCGCGCAGGGGTTGAGACCCAGTACTTC
CASSRAGVETQYF
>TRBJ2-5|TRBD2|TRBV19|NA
TGTGCCAGTAGTACGGACGGGGGGTCAGAGACCCAGTACTTC
CASSTDGGSETQYF
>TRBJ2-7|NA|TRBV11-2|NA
TGTGCCAGCAGCTTTGTCTACAGGGGGGGCGAGCAGTACTTC
CASSFVYRGGEQYF
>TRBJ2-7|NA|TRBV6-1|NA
TGTGCCAGCAGGACCGGGCCCTCGCCCGAGCAGTACTTC
CASRTGPSPEQYF
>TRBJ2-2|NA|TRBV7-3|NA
TGTGCCAGCGGGGCGAACACCGGGGAGCTGTTTTTT
CASGANTGELFF
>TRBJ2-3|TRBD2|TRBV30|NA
TGTGCCTGGAGTGTAGGCCTAGCGGGAGATACGCAGTATTTT
CAWSVGLAGDTQYF
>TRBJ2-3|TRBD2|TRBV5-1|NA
TGCGCCAGCAGCGTGGGACTAGCGAGCGATACGCAGTATTTT
CASSVGLASDTQYF
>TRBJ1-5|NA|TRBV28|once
TGTGCCAGCAGTGGATCCGGGGCTCAGCCCCAGCATTTT
CASSGSGAQPQHF
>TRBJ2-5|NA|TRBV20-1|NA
TGCAGTGCTAGAGGGAAGGAGACCCAGTACTTC
CSARGKETQYF
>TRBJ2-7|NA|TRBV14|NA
TGTGCCAGCAGCCAAGGTCCAGGCTCAAACTCCTACGAGCAGTACTTC
CASSQGPGSNSYEQYF
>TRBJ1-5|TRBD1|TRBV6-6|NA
TGTGCCAGCAGGGAACAGGGGGGCGGGCAGCCCCAGCATTTT
CASREQGGGQPQHF
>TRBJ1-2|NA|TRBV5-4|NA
TGTGCCAGCAACGTGGGGGGACACTATGGCTACACCTTC
CASNVGGHYGYTF
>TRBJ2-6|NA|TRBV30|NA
TGTGCCTGTTCCATGGGGGCCCTGTCTGGGGCCAACGTCCTGACTTTC
CACSMGALSGANVLTF
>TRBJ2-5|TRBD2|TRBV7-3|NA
TGTGCCAGCAGCTTAAACGGGGGGAAAGAGACCCAGTACTTC
CASSLNGGKETQYF
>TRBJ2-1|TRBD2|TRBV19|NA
TGTGCCAGTAGTATAGGATTGGTAGCGGGGGAGAATGAGCAGTTCTTC
CASSIGLVAGENEQFF
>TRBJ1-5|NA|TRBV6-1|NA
TGTGCCAGCAGTTTCAATCAGCCCCAGCATTTT
CASSFNQPQHF
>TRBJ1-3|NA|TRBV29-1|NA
TGCAGCGTAACAAAATCTGGAAACACCATATATTTT
CSVTKSGNTIYF